This T cell receptor beta chain was sequenced during a study of monozygotic twins with inflammatory bowel disease. General study results and limits: The analysis failed to separate different T cell subtypes.

The germline CDR1 and CDR2 sequences are SGHRS and YFSETQ. This CDR3 comprises 12 residues. About this clonotype: Antigen: not known.

TCRdb reprocessed the 5' RACE reads, keeping one entry per CDR3 protein, no DNA. The sample holds approximately 340,000 distinct CDR3 sequences. Sequencing was performed on blood. The chain joins TRBV5-1 to TRBJ2-1. The origin of this receptor is a human donor with ulcerative colitis or Crohn's disease, or a healthy co-twin of an affected twin (not recorded which). The CDR3 here is CASSKAGNEQFF.